One T cell receptor beta chain is described in this entry. Its antigen remains unknown. Arm-PCR of CDR3 regions and iRepertoire HTBI primers were the basis on which TCR beta libraries were built. TCRdb reprocessed the multiplex PCR reads with MiXCR, giving one entry per CDR3 protein. This sample has 300,000 to 400,000 distinct CDR3 sequences, with roughly 15% found just once. V was pared by 4 bases and J by 5 bases, with 18 bases between. The CDR3 sequence is 16 residues long. Germline CDR1 is MNHNS and CDR2 is SASEGT. This entry belongs to a study of regulatory T cells in long-lasting Graves disease. Study-wide points: Patients whose Graves' disease persisted exhibited lower TCR diversity than those newly diagnosed. Among persistent patients, a larger number of public clonotypes were shared (around 3,000) than among newly diagnosed patients (just over 950). Persistent disease showed a preference for TRBV28, TRBJ1-2 and TRBJ2-5.

The time point is: newly diagnosed GD, antithyroid drugs for less than 3 months. There was RNA extracted from PBMCs, and the TCR library was made from it. Diagnosing Graves' disease relied on the American Thyroid Association guidelines. Sequenced here: peripheral blood mononuclear cells (PBMCs), sampled at new diagnosis, from a patient treated with antithyroid drugs. This receptor was taken from a female donor with Graves disease. The chain links TRBV6-1 to TRBJ2-4; D is perhaps TRBD1 (6 bases). The DNA for the CDR3 is TGTGCCAGCAGTGCCCAAGACAGGATTCCTGAAAACATTCAGTACTTC. Its protein product is CASSAQDRIPENIQYF.